This is a list of T cell receptor beta chains from one sample in a study of human T cells and chemical hapten exposure. TCRdb passed the RACE reads through MiXCR, listing each CDR3 protein once. The sample gives roughly 200,000 distinct CDR3 sequences, 20% to 25% of which show up once; about 6.7% is in the top ten. Material: whole blood, obtained in connection with sensitization to the hapten diphenylcyclopropenone (DPC). The receptors stem from a woman between 45 and 65 years old with alopecia areata. Some clones in this sample may be carry-over from other donors' samples. The CDR3 runs from the conserved cysteine through the conserved F or W. Each record gives: CDR3 protein, CDR3 DNA, D gene, clone size, V gene, J gene. D genes are given only for firm matches. Size values are once, few and many counts, or a class for expanded clones, and some rows have none.

CDR3aa: CASSQGGWMDRANTGELFF
CDR3nt: TGTGCCAGCAGCCAAGGAGGATGGATGGACAGGGCGAACACCGGGGAGCTGTTTTTT
d_gene: TRBD1
abundance: few
v_gene: TRBV3-1
j_gene: TRBJ2-2

CDR3aa: CASSQDPGVTQYF
CDR3nt: TGTGCCAGCAGCCAAGACCCCGGGGTTACGCAGTATTTT
d_gene: NA
abundance: once
v_gene: TRBV7-3
j_gene: TRBJ2-3

CDR3aa: CSARRSLGPGELFF
CDR3nt: TGCAGTGCTAGGAGGTCATTAGGGCCCGGGGAGCTGTTTTTT
d_gene: NA
abundance: NA
v_gene: TRBV20-1
j_gene: TRBJ2-2

CDR3aa: CASSPGLAGVETQYF
CDR3nt: TGTGCCAGCTCCCCAGGACTAGCGGGAGTAGAGACCCAGTACTTC
d_gene: TRBD2
abundance: few
v_gene: TRBV18
j_gene: TRBJ2-5

CDR3aa: CASSLSAGWETQYF
CDR3nt: TGTGCCAGCAGTTTATCCGCGGGGTGGGAGACCCAGTACTTC
d_gene: NA
abundance: NA
v_gene: TRBV12-3/TRBV12-4
j_gene: TRBJ2-5

CDR3aa: CASRTDRGGADTQYF
CDR3nt: TGTGCCAGCAGGACGGACAGGGGAGGAGCAGATACGCAGTATTTT
d_gene: TRBD1
abundance: once
v_gene: TRBV28
j_gene: TRBJ2-3

CDR3aa: CSARDAGQNNEQFF
CDR3nt: TGCAGTGCTAGAGATGCGGGACAGAACAATGAGCAGTTCTTC
d_gene: NA
abundance: few
v_gene: TRBV20-1
j_gene: TRBJ2-1

CDR3aa: CASSRAPGNQPQHF
CDR3nt: TGTGCCAGCAGCCGCGCCCCGGGGAATCAGCCCCAGCATTTT
d_gene: NA
abundance: NA
v_gene: TRBV7-6
j_gene: TRBJ1-5

CDR3aa: CASSLGGIGGKLFF
CDR3nt: TGTGCCAGCAGTTTAGGAGGGATAGGTGGAAAACTGTTTTTT
d_gene: NA
abundance: NA
v_gene: TRBV12-3/TRBV12-4
j_gene: TRBJ1-4

CDR3aa: CSVPGQGFNEQFF
CDR3nt: TGCAGCGTACCGGGACAGGGATTCAATGAGCAGTTCTTC
d_gene: TRBD1
abundance: NA
v_gene: TRBV29-1
j_gene: TRBJ2-1

CDR3aa: CSARQGHYGYTF
CDR3nt: TGCAGTGCTAGACAGGGCCACTATGGCTACACCTTC
d_gene: NA
abundance: once
v_gene: TRBV20-1
j_gene: TRBJ1-2

CDR3aa: CASSLLRGVSTDTQYF
CDR3nt: TGTGCCAGCAGCTTATTGCGCGGGGTCAGCACAGATACGCAGTATTTT
d_gene: NA
abundance: few
v_gene: TRBV7-2
j_gene: TRBJ2-3

CDR3aa: CASSFSRQYNEQFF
CDR3nt: TGTGCCAGCAGTTTCTCTAGACAATACAATGAGCAGTTCTTC
d_gene: NA
abundance: NA
v_gene: TRBV12-3/TRBV12-4
j_gene: TRBJ2-1

CDR3aa: CASSQIRSSYNEQFF
CDR3nt: TGTGCCAGCAGCCAGATAAGGAGCTCCTACAATGAGCAGTTCTTC
d_gene: NA
abundance: few
v_gene: TRBV7-3
j_gene: TRBJ2-1

CDR3aa: CASSLTETGELFF
CDR3nt: TGTGCCAGCAGTTTAACAGAGACCGGGGAGCTGTTTTTT
d_gene: NA
abundance: many
v_gene: TRBV11-1
j_gene: TRBJ2-2

CDR3aa: CAIRQTDRGSYNEQFF
CDR3nt: TGTGCCATCAGACAGACCGACAGGGGCTCCTACAATGAGCAGTTCTTC
d_gene: TRBD1
abundance: few
v_gene: TRBV10-3
j_gene: TRBJ2-1

CDR3aa: CSVETSGSTDTQYF
CDR3nt: TGCAGCGTTGAGACTAGCGGGAGCACAGATACGCAGTATTTT
d_gene: TRBD2
abundance: NA
v_gene: TRBV29-1
j_gene: TRBJ2-3

CDR3aa: CASSLNRGLWDEQFF
CDR3nt: TGTGCCAGCAGCTTAAACAGGGGGCTCTGGGATGAGCAGTTCTTC
d_gene: TRBD1
abundance: NA
v_gene: TRBV5-6
j_gene: TRBJ2-1

CDR3aa: CASSLGLYGYTF
CDR3nt: TGTGCCAGCAGTTTAGGACTCTATGGCTACACCTTC
d_gene: NA
abundance: NA
v_gene: TRBV12-3/TRBV12-4
j_gene: TRBJ1-2

CDR3aa: CASIEMLLPGANVLTF
CDR3nt: TGTGCCAGCATCGAGATGCTCCTTCCTGGGGCCAACGTCCTGACTTTC
d_gene: NA
abundance: many
v_gene: TRBV6-2/TRBV6-3
j_gene: TRBJ2-6

CDR3aa: CASSETRVIETQYF
CDR3nt: TGCGCCAGCAGTGAGACCAGGGTTATAGAGACCCAGTACTTC
d_gene: NA
abundance: few
v_gene: TRBV10-1
j_gene: TRBJ2-5

CDR3aa: CASSPTWSSYGYTF
CDR3nt: TGTGCCAGCAGCCCGACCTGGAGCAGCTATGGCTACACCTTC
d_gene: NA
abundance: NA
v_gene: TRBV9
j_gene: TRBJ1-2

CDR3aa: CASRRDLLTDTQYF
CDR3nt: TGTGCCAGTAGGCGGGACCTTCTCACAGATACGCAGTATTTT
d_gene: NA
abundance: few
v_gene: TRBV19
j_gene: TRBJ2-3